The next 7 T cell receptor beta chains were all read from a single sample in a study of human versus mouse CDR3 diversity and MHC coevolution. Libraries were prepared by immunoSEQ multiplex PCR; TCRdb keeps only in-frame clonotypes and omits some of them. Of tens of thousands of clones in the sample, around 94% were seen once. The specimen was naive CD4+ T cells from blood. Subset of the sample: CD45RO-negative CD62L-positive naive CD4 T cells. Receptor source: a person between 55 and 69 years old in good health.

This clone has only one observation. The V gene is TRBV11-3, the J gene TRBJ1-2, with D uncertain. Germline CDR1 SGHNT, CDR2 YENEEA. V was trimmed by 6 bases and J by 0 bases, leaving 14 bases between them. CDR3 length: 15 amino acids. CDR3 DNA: TGTGCCAGCAGAAGGAGCGCCGGATCTAACTATGGCTACACCTTC. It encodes CASRRSAGSNYGYTF.

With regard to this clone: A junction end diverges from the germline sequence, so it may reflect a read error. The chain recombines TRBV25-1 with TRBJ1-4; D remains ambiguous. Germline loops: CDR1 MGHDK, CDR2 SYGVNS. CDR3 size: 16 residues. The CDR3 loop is CASSEYGGSADEKLFF. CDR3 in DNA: TGTGCCAGCAGTGAATACGGCGGGTCAGCAGATGAAAAGCTGTTTTTT.

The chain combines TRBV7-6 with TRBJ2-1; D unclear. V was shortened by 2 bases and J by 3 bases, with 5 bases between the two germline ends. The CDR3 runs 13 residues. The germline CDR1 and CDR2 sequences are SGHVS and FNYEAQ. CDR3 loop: CASSLSFYNEQFF. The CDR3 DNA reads TGTGCCAGCAGCTTATCCTTCTACAATGAGCAGTTCTTC.

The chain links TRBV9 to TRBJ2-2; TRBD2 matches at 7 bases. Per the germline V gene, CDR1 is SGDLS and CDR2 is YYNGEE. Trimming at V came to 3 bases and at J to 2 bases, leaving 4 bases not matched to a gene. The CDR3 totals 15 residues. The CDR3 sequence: CASSALATNTGELFF. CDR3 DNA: TGTGCCAGCAGCGCACTAGCGACCAACACCGGGGAGCTGTTTTTT.

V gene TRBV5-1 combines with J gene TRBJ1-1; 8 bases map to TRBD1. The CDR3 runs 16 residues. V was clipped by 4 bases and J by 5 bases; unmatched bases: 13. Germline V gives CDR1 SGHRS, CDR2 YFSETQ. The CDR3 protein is CASSPGLDRDWTEAFF. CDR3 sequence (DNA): TGCGCCAGCAGCCCGGGGTTGGACAGGGACTGGACTGAAGCTTTCTTT.

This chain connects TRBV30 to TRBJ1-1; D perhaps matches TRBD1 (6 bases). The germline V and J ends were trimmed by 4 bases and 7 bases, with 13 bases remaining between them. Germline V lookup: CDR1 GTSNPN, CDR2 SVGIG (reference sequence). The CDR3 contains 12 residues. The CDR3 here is CAWMGQIGEAFF. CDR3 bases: TGTGCCTGGATGGGACAAATAGGTGAAGCTTTCTTT. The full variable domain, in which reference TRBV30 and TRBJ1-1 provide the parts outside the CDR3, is SQTIHQWPATLVQPVGSPLSLECTVEGTSNPNLYWYRQAAGRGLQLLFYSVGIGQISSEVPQNLSASRPQDRQFILSSKKLLLSDSGFYLCAWMGQIGEAFFGQGTRLTVV.

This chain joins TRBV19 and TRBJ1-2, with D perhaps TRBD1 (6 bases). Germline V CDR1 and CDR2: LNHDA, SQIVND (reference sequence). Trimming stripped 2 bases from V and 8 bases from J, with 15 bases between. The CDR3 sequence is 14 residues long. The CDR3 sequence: CASSILGAGDGYTF. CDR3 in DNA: TGTGCCAGTAGTATACTGGGGGCAGGGGACGGCTACACCTTC.